The T cell receptor (beta chain) under discussion was sequenced for a study of PD-L1 blockade in urothelial cancer. Study information: Atezolizumab 1,200 mg was given intravenously every 3 weeks, starting 2014. About 90% of the roughly 29 patients were men with bladder-origin urothelial cancer. Findings of the study overall: Tumor-linked clones in blood grew more by 3 weeks in durable-benefit patients.

A note on this clone: Its antigen is unknown.

The sample's time point: peripheral blood 6 weeks after treatment start. This CDR3 is 13 amino acids long. The ends were cut back, 7 bases at V and 6 bases at J, with 15 bases in the middle. The germline V gene has CDR1 MDHEN and CDR2 SYDVKM. Clones were read by immunoSEQ multiplex PCR, and TCRdb kept only the in-frame ones, dropping some. Among more than 30,000 clones, roughly nine tenths were seen once, and the ten largest hold 8%. The V gene is TRBV28, the J gene TRBJ1-1; D is uncertain. The sequence derives from a man of 80 years or more with urothelial cancer. The sequencing used PBMCs, collected around atezolizumab (anti-PD-L1) treatment. DNA for the CDR3: TGTGCCAGCACCGAGGGAGTTGTCGCTGAAGCTTTCTTT. Translation: CASTEGVVAEAFF.